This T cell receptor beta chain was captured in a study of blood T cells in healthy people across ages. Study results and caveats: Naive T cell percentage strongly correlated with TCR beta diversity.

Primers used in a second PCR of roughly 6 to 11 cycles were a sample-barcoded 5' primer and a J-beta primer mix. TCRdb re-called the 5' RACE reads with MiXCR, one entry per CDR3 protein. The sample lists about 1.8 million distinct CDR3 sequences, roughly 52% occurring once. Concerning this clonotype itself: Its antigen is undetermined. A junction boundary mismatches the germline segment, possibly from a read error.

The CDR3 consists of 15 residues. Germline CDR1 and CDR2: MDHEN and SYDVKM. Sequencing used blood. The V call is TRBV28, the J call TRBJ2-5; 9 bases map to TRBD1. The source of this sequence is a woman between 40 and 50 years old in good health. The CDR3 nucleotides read TGTGCCAGCAGCCGCAGGGACAGGGATCAAGGGACCCAGTACTTC. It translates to CASSRRDRDQGTQYF.